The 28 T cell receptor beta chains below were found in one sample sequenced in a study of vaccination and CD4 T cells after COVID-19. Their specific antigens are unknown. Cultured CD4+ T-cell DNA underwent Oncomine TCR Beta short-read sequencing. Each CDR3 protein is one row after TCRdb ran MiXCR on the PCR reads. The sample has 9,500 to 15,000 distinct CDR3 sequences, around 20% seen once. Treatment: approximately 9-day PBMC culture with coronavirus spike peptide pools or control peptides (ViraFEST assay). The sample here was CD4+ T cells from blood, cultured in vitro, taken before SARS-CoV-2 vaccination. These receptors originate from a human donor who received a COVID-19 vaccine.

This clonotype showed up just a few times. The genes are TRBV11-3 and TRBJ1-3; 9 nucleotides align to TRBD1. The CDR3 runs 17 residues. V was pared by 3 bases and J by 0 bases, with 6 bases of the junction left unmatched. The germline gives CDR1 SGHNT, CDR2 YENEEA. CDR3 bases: TGTGCCAGCAGCTTCCGGACAGGGGCTTCCTCTGGAAACACCATATATTTT. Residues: CASSFRTGASSGNTIYF.

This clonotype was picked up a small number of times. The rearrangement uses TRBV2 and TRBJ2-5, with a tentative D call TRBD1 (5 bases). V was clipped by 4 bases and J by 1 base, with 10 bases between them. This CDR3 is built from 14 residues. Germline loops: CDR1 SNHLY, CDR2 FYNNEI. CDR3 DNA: TGTGCCAGCAGTGTACAGGCCACCCAAGAGACCCAGTACTTC. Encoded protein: CASSVQATQETQYF.

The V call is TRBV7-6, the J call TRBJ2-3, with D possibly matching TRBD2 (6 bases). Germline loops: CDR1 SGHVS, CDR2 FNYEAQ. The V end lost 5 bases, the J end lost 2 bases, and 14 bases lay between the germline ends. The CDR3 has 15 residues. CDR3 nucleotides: TGTGCCAGCAGCCCGACTAGTTCCTACACAGATACGCAGTATTTT. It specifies CASSPTSSYTDTQYF. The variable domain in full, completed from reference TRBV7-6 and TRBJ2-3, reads GAGVSQSPRYKVTKRGQDVALRCDPISGHVSLYWYRQALGQGPEFLTYFNYEAQQDKSGLPNDRFSAERPEGSISTLTIQRTEQRDSAMYRCASSPTSSYTDTQYFGPGTRLTVL.

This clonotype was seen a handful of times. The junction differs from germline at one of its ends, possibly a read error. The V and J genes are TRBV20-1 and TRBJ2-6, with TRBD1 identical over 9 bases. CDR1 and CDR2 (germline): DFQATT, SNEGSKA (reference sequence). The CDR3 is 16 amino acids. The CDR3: CSATRDRASRANVLTF. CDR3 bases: TGCAGTGCTACCCGGGACAGGGCCTCTCGGGCCAACGTCCTGACTTTC.

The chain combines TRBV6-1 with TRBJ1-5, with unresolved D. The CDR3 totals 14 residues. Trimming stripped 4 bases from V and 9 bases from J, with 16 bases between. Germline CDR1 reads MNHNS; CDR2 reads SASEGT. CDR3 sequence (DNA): TGTGCCAGCAGTGTTAGGGCAGTCTGGGTGCCCCAGCATTTT. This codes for CASSVRAVWVPQHF.

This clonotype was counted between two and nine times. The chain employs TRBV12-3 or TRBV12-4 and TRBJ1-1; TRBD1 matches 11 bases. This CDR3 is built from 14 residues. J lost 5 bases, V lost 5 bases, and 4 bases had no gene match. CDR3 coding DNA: TGTGCCAGCAGTCCGGGACAGGGGGGAACTGAAGCTTTCTTT. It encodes CASSPGQGGTEAFF.

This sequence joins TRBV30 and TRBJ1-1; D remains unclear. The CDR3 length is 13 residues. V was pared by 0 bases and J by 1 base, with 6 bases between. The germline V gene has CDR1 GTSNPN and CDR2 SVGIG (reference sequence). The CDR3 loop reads CAWSVRQNTEAFF. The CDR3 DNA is TGTGCCTGGAGTGTACGGCAGAACACTGAAGCTTTCTTT. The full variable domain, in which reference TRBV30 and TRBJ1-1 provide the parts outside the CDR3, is SQTIHQWPATLVQPVGSPLSLECTVEGTSNPNLYWYRQAAGRGLQLLFYSVGIGQISSEVPQNLSASRPQDRQFILSSKKLLLSDSGFYLCAWSVRQNTEAFFGQGTRLTVV.

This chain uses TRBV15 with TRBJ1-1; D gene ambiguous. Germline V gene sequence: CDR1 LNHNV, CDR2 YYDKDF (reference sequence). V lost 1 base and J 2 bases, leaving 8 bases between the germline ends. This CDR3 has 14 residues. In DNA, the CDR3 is TGTGCCACCAGCAGAGTGCGGCATAACACTGAAGCTTTCTTT. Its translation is CATSRVRHNTEAFF.

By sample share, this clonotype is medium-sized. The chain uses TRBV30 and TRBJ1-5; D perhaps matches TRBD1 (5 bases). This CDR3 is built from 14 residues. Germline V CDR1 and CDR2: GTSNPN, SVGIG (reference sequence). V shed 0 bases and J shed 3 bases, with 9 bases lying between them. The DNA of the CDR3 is TGTGCCTGGAGTGTGGGGCAGATCAATCAGCCCCAGCATTTT. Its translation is CAWSVGQINQPQHF.

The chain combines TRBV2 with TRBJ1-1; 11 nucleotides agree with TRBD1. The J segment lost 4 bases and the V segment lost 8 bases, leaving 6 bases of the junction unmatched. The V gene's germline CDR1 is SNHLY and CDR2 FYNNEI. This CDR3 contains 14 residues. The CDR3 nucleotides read TGTGCCAGCGGACAGGGGGCAAGAAGCACTGAAGCTTTCTTT. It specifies CASGQGARSTEAFF.

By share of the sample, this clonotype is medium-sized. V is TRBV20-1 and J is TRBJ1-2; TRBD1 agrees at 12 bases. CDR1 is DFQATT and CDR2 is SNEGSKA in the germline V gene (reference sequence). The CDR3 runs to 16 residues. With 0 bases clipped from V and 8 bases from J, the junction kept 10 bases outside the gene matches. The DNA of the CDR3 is TGCAGTGCTAGAGATCCGGGACAGGGGGCCGCCTACGGCTACACCTTC. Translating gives CSARDPGQGAAYGYTF.

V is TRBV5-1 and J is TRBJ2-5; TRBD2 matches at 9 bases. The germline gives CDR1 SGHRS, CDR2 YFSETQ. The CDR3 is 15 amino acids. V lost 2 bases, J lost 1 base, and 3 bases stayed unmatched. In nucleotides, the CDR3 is TGCGCCAGCAGCTTTAGCGGGGGAAGCCAAGAGACCCAGTACTTC. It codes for CASSFSGGSQETQYF.

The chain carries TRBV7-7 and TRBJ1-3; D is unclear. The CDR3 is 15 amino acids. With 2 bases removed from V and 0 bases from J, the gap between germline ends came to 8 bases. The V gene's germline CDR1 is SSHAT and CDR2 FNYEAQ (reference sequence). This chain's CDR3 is CASSLSRGSGNTIYF. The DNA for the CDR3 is TGTGCCAGCAGCTTATCGCGCGGCTCTGGAAACACCATATATTTT.

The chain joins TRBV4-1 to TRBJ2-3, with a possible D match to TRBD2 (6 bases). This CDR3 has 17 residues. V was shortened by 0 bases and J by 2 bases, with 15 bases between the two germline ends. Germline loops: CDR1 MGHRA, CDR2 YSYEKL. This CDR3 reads CASSQDARDWSTDTQYF. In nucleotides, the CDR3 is TGCGCCAGCAGCCAAGATGCCCGGGACTGGTCCACAGATACGCAGTATTTT.

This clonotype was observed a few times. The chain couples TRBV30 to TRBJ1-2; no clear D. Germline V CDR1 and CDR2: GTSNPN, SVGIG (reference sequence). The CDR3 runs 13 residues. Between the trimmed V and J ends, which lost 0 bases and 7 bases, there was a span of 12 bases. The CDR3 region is CAWSVDVGGGYTF. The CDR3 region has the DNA TGTGCCTGGAGTGTAGACGTCGGAGGTGGCTACACCTTC. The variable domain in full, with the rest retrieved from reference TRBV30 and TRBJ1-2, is SQTIHQWPATLVQPVGSPLSLECTVEGTSNPNLYWYRQAAGRGLQLLFYSVGIGQISSEVPQNLSASRPQDRQFILSSKKLLLSDSGFYLCAWSVDVGGGYTFGSGTRLTVV.

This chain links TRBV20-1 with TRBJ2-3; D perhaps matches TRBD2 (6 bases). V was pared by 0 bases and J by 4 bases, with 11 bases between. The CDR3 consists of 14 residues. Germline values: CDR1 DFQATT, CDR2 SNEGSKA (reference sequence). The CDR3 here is CSARDVGGADTQYF. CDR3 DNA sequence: TGCAGTGCTAGAGATGTTGGCGGGGCAGATACGCAGTATTTT.

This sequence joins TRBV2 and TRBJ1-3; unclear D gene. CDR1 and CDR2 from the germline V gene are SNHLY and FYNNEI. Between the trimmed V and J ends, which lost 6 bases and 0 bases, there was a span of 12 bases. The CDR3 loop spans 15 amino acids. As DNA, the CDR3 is TGTGCCAGCAGCTTAGACGGAAGCTCTGGAAACACCATATATTTT. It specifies CASSLDGSSGNTIYF.

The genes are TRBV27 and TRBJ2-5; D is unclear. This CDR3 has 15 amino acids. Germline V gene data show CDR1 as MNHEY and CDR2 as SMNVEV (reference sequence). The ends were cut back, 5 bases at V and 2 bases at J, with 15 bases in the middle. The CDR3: CASSPHRRAQETQYF. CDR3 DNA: TGTGCCAGCAGTCCCCACCGACGGGCTCAAGAGACCCAGTACTTC.

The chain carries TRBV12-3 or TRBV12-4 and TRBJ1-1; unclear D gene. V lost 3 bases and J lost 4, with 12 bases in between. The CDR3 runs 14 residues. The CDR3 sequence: CASSFGPRSTEAFF. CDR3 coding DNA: TGTGCCAGCAGTTTTGGGCCACGGTCCACTGAAGCTTTCTTT.

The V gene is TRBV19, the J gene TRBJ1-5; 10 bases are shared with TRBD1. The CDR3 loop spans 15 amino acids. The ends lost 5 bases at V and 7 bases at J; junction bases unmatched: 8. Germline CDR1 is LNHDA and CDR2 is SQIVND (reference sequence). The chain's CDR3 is CASSRRDRGYQPQHF. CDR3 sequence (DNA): TGTGCCAGTAGTCGCCGGGACAGGGGTTACCAGCCCCAGCATTTT.

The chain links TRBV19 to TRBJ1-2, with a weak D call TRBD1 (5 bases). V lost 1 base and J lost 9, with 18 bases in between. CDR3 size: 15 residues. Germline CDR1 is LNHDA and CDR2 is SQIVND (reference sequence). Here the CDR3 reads CASSIGQGSSGRYTF. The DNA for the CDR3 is TGTGCCAGTAGTATAGGGCAGGGAAGCTCCGGTCGCTACACCTTC.

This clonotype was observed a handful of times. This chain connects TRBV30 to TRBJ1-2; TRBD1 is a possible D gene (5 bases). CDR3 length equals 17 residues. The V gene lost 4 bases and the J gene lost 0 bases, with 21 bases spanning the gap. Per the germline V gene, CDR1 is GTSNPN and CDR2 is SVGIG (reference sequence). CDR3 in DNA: TGTGCCTGGAATTCCCTAATTAGGGGAATAGCTAACTATGGCTACACCTTC. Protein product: CAWNSLIRGIANYGYTF. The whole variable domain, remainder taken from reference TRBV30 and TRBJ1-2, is SQTIHQWPATLVQPVGSPLSLECTVEGTSNPNLYWYRQAAGRGLQLLFYSVGIGQISSEVPQNLSASRPQDRQFILSSKKLLLSDSGFYLCAWNSLIRGIANYGYTFGSGTRLTVV.

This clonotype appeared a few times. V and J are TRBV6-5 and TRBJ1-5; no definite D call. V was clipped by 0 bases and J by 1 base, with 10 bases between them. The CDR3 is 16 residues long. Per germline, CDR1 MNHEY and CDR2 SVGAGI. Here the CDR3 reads CASSYSIGRSNQPQHF. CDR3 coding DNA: TGTGCCAGCAGTTACTCGATTGGTAGGAGCAATCAGCCCCAGCATTTT.

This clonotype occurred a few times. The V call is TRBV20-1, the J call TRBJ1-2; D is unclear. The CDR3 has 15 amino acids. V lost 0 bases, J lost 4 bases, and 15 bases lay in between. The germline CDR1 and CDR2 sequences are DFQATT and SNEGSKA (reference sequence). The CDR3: CSARDRGFGSYGYTF. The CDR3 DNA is TGCAGTGCTAGAGATCGAGGGTTCGGATCCTATGGCTACACCTTC.

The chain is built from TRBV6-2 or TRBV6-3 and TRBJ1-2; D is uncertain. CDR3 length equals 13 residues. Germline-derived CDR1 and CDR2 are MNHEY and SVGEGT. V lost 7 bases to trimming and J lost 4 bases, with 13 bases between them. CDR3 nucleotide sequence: TGTGCCAGCAAAACCACGCGGGGCTATGGCTACACCTTC. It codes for CASKTTRGYGYTF.

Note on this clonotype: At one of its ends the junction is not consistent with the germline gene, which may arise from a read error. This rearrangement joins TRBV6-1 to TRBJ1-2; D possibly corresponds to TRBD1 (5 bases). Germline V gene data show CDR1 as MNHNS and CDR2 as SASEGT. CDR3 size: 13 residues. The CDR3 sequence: CVSSEGRNYGYTF. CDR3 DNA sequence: TGTGTCAGCAGCGAGGGGCGGAACTATGGCTACACCTTC.

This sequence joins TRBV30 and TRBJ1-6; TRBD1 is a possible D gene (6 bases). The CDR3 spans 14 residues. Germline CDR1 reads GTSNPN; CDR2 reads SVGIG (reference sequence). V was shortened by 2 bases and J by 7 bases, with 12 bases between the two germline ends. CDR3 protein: CAWSKGGQNSPLHF. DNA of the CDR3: TGTGCCTGGAGTAAAGGGGGGCAAAATTCACCCCTCCACTTT.

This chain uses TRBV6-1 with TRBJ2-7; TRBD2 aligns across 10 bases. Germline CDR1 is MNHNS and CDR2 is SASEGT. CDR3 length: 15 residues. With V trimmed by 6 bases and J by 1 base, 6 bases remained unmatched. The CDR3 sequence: CASRPGLADSYEQYF. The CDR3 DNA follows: TGTGCCAGCAGACCCGGACTAGCGGATTCCTACGAGCAGTACTTC.